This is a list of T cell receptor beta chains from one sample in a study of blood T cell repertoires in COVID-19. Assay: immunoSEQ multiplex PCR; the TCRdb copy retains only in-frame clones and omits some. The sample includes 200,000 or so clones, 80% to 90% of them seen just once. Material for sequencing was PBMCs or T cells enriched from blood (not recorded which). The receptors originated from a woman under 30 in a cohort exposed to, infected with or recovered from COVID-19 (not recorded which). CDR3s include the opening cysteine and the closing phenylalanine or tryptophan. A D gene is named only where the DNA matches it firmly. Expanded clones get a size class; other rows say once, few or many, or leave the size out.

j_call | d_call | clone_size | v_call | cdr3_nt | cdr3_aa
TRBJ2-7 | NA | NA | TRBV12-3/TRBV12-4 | TGTGCCAGCAGTCCCATCGGTCGGGACGAGCAGTACTTC | CASSPIGRDEQYF
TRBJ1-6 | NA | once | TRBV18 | TGTGCCAGCTCATCCCGGGACAACAATTCACCCCTCCACTTT | CASSSRDNNSPLHF
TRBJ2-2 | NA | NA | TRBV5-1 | TGCGCCAGCAGCTTGGGGGCCTTCGCGAACACCGGGGAGCTGTTTTTT | CASSLGAFANTGELFF
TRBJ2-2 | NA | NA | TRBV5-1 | TGCGCCAGCAGCTTGTCTGGACTCAACACCGGGGAGCTGTTTTTT | CASSLSGLNTGELFF
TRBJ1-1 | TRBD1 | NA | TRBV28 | TGTGCCAGCAGTCTTCAGGGGGTTATGGGCACTGAAGCTTTCTTT | CASSLQGVMGTEAFF
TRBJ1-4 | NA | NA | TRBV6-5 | TGTGCCAGCAGTTTAGGTGAAAAACTATTTTTT | CASSLGEKLFF
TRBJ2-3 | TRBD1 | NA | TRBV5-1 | TGCGCCAGCAGCGTACCGCGGGACAGGGGGCGCGACACAGATACGCAGTATTTT | CASSVPRDRGRDTDTQYF
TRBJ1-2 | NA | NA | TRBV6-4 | TGTGCCAGCAGTGACTCGGCAGGGGACCTAGAAGGCTACACCTTC | CASSDSAGDLEGYTF
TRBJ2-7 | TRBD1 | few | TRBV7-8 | TGTGCCAGCAGCTCCCCGGGACAGGGCTACGAGCAGTACTTC | CASSSPGQGYEQYF
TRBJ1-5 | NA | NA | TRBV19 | TGTGCCAGTAGGAAGGGGGATCAGCCCCAGCATTTT | CASRKGDQPQHF
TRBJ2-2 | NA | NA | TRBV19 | TGTGCCTGTGACAGGTCCTTAGGGGAGCTGTTTTTT | CACDRSLGELFF
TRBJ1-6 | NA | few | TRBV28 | TGTGCCAGCAGCAGCGGAGATTCACCCCTCCACTTT | CASSSGDSPLHF
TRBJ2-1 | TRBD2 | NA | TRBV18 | TGTGCCAGCTCACCCGTCGGGAGGGAGTCCTACAATGAGCAGTTCTTC | CASSPVGRESYNEQFF
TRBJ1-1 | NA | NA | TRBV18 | TGTGCCAGCTCAGACTTGGGGGGGGCTGAAGCTTTCTTT | CASSDLGGAEAFF
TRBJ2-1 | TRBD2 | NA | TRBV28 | TGTGCCAGCAGTTTTCAGCGGGGGGGAAACGATGAGCAGTTCTTC | CASSFQRGGNDEQFF
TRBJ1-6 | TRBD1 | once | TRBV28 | TGTGCCAGCAGGACAGGGAAAAATTCACCCCTCCACTTT | CASRTGKNSPLHF
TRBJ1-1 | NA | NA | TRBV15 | TGTGCCACCAGATTCGGACAGATGAACACTGAAGCTTTCTTT | CATRFGQMNTEAFF
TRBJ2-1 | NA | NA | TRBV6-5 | TGTGCCAGCACGGAGGGATACTTCCTCAATGAGCAGTTCTTC | CASTEGYFLNEQFF
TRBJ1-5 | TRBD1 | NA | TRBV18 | TGTGCCAGCTCACCGGCAGGGGGTAATCAGCCCCAGCATTTT | CASSPAGGNQPQHF
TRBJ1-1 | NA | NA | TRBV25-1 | TGTGCCAGCGCACCCCCGGGTAGGCACACAAACCAAGCTTTCTTT | CASAPPGRHTNQAFF
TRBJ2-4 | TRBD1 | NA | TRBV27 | TGTGCCAGCAGTCCACAGGGGGTGGGAAACATTCAGTACTTC | CASSPQGVGNIQYF
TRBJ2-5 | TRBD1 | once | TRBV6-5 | TGTGCCAGCACGTCGCCGACAGGGCCCCAAGAGACCCAGTACTTC | CASTSPTGPQETQYF
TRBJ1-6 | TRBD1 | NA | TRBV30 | TGTGCCTGGAGTCTCACAGGGGCGGATTCACCCCTCCACTTT | CAWSLTGADSPLHF
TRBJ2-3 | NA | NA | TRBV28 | TGTGCCAGCAGCTCACCTAGCGAGCCCTTTCCAGATACGCAGTATTTT | CASSSPSEPFPDTQYF
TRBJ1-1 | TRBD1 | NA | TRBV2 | TGTGCCAGCAGATTGGACAGGGCCGACACTGAAGCTTTCTTT | CASRLDRADTEAFF
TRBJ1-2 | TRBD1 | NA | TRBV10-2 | TGCGCCACCTTGGACAGGGGCTATGGCTACACCTTC | CATLDRGYGYTF
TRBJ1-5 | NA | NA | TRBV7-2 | TGTGCCAGCAGCTTAGTAGGGGTTAAGAATCAGCCCCAGCATTTT | CASSLVGVKNQPQHF
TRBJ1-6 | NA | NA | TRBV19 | TGTGCCAGCGGGGGGGACGTGGTATATTCACCCCTCCACTTT | CASGGDVVYSPLHF
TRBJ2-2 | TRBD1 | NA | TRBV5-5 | TGTGCCACCAGGAAGGGGGCGCTGACCGGGGAGCTGTTTTTT | CATRKGALTGELFF
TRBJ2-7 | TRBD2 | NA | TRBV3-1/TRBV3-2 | TGTGCCAGCAGCCAAGACGCGGGAGCCCCCTACGAGCAGTACTTC | CASSQDAGAPYEQYF
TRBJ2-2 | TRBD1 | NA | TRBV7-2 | TGTGCCAGCAGCGAGGGACAGGGGGCGTCCGGGGAGCTGTTTTTT | CASSEGQGASGELFF
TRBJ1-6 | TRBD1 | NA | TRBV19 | TGTGCCAGTAGCCGTAGGACAGGGGGCGCCTCCTATAATTCACCCCTCCACTTT | CASSRRTGGASYNSPLHF
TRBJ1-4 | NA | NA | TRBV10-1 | TGCGCCAGCAGTGAGGGACAGCTCAATGAAAAACTGTTTTTT | CASSEGQLNEKLFF
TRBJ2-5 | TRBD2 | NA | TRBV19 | TGTGCCAGTAGTACCTTTAGCGGGAGTGTGCAGACCCAGTACTTC | CASSTFSGSVQTQYF
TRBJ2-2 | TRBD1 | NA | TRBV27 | TGTGCCAGCAGTTTCAGGACAGGGTCTAACACCGGGGAGCTGTTTTTT | CASSFRTGSNTGELFF
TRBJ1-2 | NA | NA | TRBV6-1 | TGTGCCAGCAGTGAAGCTGGGGCTGGCTACACCTTC | CASSEAGAGYTF
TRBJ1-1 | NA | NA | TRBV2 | TGTGCCAGCAGATTTAACAGGAACACTGAAGCTTTCTTT | CASRFNRNTEAFF
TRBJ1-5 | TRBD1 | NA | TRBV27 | TGTGCCAGCAGTTCCGGGACAGGGTGGCATCAGCCCCAGCATTTT | CASSSGTGWHQPQHF
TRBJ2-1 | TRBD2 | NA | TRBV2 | TGTGCCAGGGGGACTAGCGGGCTATACAATGAGCAGTTCTTC | CARGTSGLYNEQFF
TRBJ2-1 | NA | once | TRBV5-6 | TGTGCCAGCAGCTTTGTTTACGGCAATGAGCAGTTCTTC | CASSFVYGNEQFF
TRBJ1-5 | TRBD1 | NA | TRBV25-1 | TGTGCCAGCAGTGAATCTGGGACAGAGTCTCAGCCCCAGCATTTT | CASSESGTESQPQHF
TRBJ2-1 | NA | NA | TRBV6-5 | TGTGCCAGCAGGGCAGGTGAAGGGGGTTACAATGAGCAGTTCTTC | CASRAGEGGYNEQFF
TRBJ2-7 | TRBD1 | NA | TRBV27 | TGTGCCAGCAGTCCGGGACAGGGAAACTACGAGCAGTACTTC | CASSPGQGNYEQYF
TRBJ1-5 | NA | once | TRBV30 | TGTGCCTGGAGTCCGACAGGAGATCAGCCCCAGCATTTT | CAWSPTGDQPQHF
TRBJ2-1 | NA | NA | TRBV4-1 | TGCGCCAGCAGCCAACAAACTGTAACCCTCAGGGGGGACCATTACAATGAGCAGTTCTTC | CASSQQTVTLRGDHYNEQFF
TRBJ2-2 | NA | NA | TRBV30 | TGTGCCTGGGGGGCGGGGACCGGGGAGCTGTTTTTT | CAWGAGTGELFF
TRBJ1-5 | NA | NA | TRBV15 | TGTGCCACCAGCAGACCGGACAAACTTAATCAGCCCCAGCATTTT | CATSRPDKLNQPQHF
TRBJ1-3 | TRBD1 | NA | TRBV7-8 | TGTGCCAGCAGCATCCGCCGGGACAGAAGCTCTGGAAACACCATATATTTT | CASSIRRDRSSGNTIYF
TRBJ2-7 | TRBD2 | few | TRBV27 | TGTGCCAGCAGTTTAAGCGGGATCTCCGAGCAGTACTTC | CASSLSGISEQYF
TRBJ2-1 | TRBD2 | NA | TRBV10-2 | TGCGCCAGCAGTGAGGAGGCTAGCGGGAGATTATTTGAGCAGTTCTTC | CASSEEASGRLFEQFF
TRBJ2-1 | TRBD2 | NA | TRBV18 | TGTGCCACTGGAATAGCGGGGGGGCGGGCCTACAATGAGCAGTTCTTC | CATGIAGGRAYNEQFF
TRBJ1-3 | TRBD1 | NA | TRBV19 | TGTGCCGCCTCCGGGACAGGGAGATCTATCTCTGGAAACACCATATATTTT | CAASGTGRSISGNTIYF
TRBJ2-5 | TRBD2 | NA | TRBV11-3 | TGTGCCAGCAGCTTAGTGCCAGCGGGAGCGGCGGAGACCCAGTACTTC | CASSLVPAGAAETQYF
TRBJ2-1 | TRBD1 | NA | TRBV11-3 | TGTGCCAGCGGGACAGGGTGGGCCAATGAGCAGTTCTTC | CASGTGWANEQFF
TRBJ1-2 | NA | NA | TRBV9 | TGTGCCAGCAGCGCCCCCTCCCAGGGCCTCGCTGGCTACACCTTC | CASSAPSQGLAGYTF
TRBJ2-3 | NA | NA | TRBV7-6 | TGTGCCAGCAGCTTAGACGGGGGGCCCAGCACAGATACGCAGTATTTT | CASSLDGGPSTDTQYF
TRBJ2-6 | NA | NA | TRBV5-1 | TGCGCCAGCAGCTCGGGGGCTGGGGCCAACGTCCTGACTTTC | CASSSGAGANVLTF
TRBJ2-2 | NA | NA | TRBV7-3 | TGTGCCAGCAGCACCAGTGACACCGGGGAGCTGTTTTTT | CASSTSDTGELFF
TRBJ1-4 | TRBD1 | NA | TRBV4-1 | TGCGCCAGCAGCCAAGATAATTGGGACAGGAATGAAAAACTGTTTTTT | CASSQDNWDRNEKLFF
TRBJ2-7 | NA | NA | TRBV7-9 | TGTGCCAGCAGCCTCTCCGGGGGACTCAACCTTTACGAGCAGTACTTC | CASSLSGGLNLYEQYF